This T cell receptor beta chain was identified during a study of Graves' ophthalmopathy and Graves' hyperthyroidism. Study conclusions and caveats: Most clonotypes expanded in thyroid above 0.001 frequency were present in blood too.

Concerning this clonotype: As yet, its antigen is unknown.

RNA served as the template for amplifying TCR beta CDR3 regions. The authors performed first-round RT-PCR with HTBI primers and then a second-round multiplex PCR. TCRdb re-called the multiplex PCR reads through MiXCR, storing one row per CDR3 protein. The sample lists approximately 640,000 distinct CDR3 sequences; just over 40% were seen once. CDR1 and CDR2 (germline): SGHVS, FNYEAQ. This CDR3 contains 16 residues. J was trimmed by 9 bases and V by 3 bases; bases with no gene match: 8. Ophthalmopathy donors were characterized by moderate-to-severe activity, CAS of at least 3, NOSPECS of at least 4, and duration under 3 months.

This sequence was found in an adult man with Graves' ophthalmopathy. V gene TRBV7-6 combines with J gene TRBJ2-3, with 14 bases aligning to TRBD2. Sequenced input: peripheral blood. The CDR3 here is CASSFGLAGGSRTQYF. The DNA for the CDR3 is TGTGCCAGCAGCTTTGGACTAGCGGGGGGCTCGAGGACGCAGTATTTT. Based on the CDR3 plus reference TRBV7-6 and TRBJ2-3, the full variable domain is GAGVSQSPRYKVTKRGQDVALRCDPISGHVSLYWYRQALGQGPEFLTYFNYEAQQDKSGLPNDRFSAERPEGSISTLTIQRTEQRDSAMYRCASSFGLAGGSRTQYFGPGTRLTVL.